These T cell receptor beta chains were read from a single sample in a study of blood T cell repertoires in COVID-19. Libraries were prepared by immunoSEQ multiplex PCR; TCRdb keeps only in-frame clonotypes and omits some of them. In the table there are about 250,000 clones, around 83% of which are singletons. The material sequenced was peripheral blood. All receptors derive from an elderly man with acute or convalescent COVID-19. The CDR3 runs from the conserved cysteine through the conserved F or W. The D gene is left open where the match is weak. Some rows have no size entry. The others give once, few or many, or a class for an expanded clone.

TRBV3-1/TRBV3-2	15	.	TRBJ2-7	TRBD2	CASSPLAGGINEQYF	TGTGCCAGCAGCCCACTAGCGGGAGGGATCAACGAGCAGTACTTC
TRBV5-1	16	.	TRBJ2-1	TRBD1	CASSYSTGTGFDEQFF	TGCGCCAGCAGCTATTCAACCGGGACAGGGTTCGATGAGCAGTTCTTC
TRBV28	15	.	TRBJ1-1	.	CASSSFGRGNTEAFF	TGTGCCAGCAGTTCTTTTGGGAGGGGGAACACTGAAGCTTTCTTT
TRBV4-1	19	.	TRBJ1-4	TRBD1	CASSQDGPGQGVFVRKLFF	TGCGCCAGCAGCCAAGATGGGCCCGGACAGGGGGTTTTTGTTCGGAAACTGTTTTTT
TRBV7-3	15	once	TRBJ2-1	TRBD1	CASSSHPGQYNEQFF	TGTGCCAGCAGCTCCCATCCGGGACAGTACAATGAGCAGTTCTTC
TRBV3-1/TRBV3-2	16	.	TRBJ1-3	.	CASSRTGTTSGNTIYF	TGTGCCAGCAGCCGTACCGGGACAACCTCTGGAAACACCATATATTTT
TRBV9	18	.	TRBJ2-3	.	CATPGEAREKWSTDTQYF	TGTGCCACCCCAGGAGAAGCGAGGGAGAAGTGGAGCACAGATACGCAGTATTTT
TRBV19	14	.	TRBJ2-1	.	CASRPRGVRNEQFF	TGTGCCAGCAGGCCTAGGGGTGTCCGCAATGAGCAGTTCTTC
TRBV28	14	once	TRBJ1-3	TRBD1	CASSDRVPGNTIYF	TGTGCCAGCAGCGACAGGGTCCCTGGAAACACCATATATTTT
TRBV19	14	.	TRBJ2-1	.	CASSMLGGNNEQFF	TGTGCCAGTAGTATGTTGGGGGGTAACAATGAGCAGTTCTTC